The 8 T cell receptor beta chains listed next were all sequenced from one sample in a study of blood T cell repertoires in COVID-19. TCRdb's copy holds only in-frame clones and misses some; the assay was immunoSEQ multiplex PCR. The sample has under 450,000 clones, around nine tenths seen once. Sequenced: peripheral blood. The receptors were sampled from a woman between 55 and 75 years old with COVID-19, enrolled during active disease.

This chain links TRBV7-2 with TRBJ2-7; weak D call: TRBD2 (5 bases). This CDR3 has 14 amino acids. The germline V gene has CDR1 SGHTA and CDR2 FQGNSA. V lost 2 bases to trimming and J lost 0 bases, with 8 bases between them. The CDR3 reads CASSLRGPSYEQYF. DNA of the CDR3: TGTGCCAGCAGCTTACGCGGGCCCTCCTACGAGCAGTACTTC.

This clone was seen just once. CDR3 bases: TGTGCCAGCAGCTCGCCAGGGGCCGAGGGCTACACCTTC. Amino acid sequence: CASSSPGAEGYTF. V gene TRBV5-4 combines with J gene TRBJ1-2; the D gene is possibly TRBD1 (6 bases). Germline V lookup: CDR1 SGHNT, CDR2 YYREEE (reference sequence). V was shortened by 3 bases and J by 8 bases, with 14 bases between the two germline ends. The CDR3 has 13 amino acids.

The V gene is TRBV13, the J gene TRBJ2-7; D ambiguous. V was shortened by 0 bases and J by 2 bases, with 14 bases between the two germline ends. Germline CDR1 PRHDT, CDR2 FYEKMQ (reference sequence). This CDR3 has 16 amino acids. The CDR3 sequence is CASSLGQFLTTYEQYF. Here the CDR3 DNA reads TGTGCCAGCAGCTTAGGACAGTTCCTCACGACCTACGAGCAGTACTTC.

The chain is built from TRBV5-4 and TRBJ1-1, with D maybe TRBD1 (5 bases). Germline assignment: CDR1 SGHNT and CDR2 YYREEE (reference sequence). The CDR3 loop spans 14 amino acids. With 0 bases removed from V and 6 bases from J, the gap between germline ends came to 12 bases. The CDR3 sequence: CASSLVGGSPEAFF. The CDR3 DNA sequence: TGTGCCAGCAGCTTGGTGGGGGGTAGTCCTGAAGCTTTCTTT.

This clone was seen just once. CDR3 sequence: CASSLFQGSSYNEQFF. Here the CDR3 DNA reads TGTGCCAGCAGCCTTTTCCAGGGGAGCTCCTACAATGAGCAGTTCTTC. The rearrangement uses TRBV7-8 and TRBJ2-1, with D possibly being TRBD1 (6 bases). Germline CDR1 and CDR2: SGHVS and FQNEAQ. CDR3 size: 16 residues. With 5 bases removed from V and 0 bases from J, the gap between germline ends came to 14 bases.

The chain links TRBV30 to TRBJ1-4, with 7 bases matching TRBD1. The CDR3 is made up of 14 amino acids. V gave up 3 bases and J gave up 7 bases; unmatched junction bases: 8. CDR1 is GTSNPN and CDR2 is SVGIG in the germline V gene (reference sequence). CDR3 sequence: CAWRDRVGREKLFF. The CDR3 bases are TGTGCCTGGAGAGACAGGGTGGGTCGTGAAAAACTGTTTTTT.

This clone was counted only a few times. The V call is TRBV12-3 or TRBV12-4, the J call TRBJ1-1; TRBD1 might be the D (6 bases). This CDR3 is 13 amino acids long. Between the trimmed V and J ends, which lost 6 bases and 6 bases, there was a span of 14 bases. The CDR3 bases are TGTGCCAGCAGACGACAGGAGTTCTCTGAAGCTTTCTTT. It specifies CASRRQEFSEAFF.

CDR3 residues: CASSLLTSGKETQYF. CDR3 bases: TGTGCCAGCAGCTTACTTACTAGCGGAAAAGAGACCCAGTACTTC. This rearrangement joins TRBV7-8 to TRBJ2-5, with 8 nucleotides matching TRBD2. The CDR3 has 15 residues. The junction had 5 bases not matched to a gene; V was cut back by 2 bases and J by 3 bases. Germline V gene data show CDR1 as SGHVS and CDR2 as FQNEAQ. The complete variable domain, with remaining parts taken from reference TRBV7-8 and TRBJ2-5, reads GAGVSQSPRYKVAKRGQDVALRCDPISGHVSLFWYQQALGQGPEFLTYFQNEAQLDKSGLPSDRFFAERPEGSVSTLKIQRTQQEDSAVYLCASSLLTSGKETQYFGPGTRLLVL.